These 31 T cell receptor beta chains share one sample of origin, sequenced in a study of beta chain features in type 1 diabetes. Study findings and constraints: A moderate, significant TCRB CDR3 shortening appeared in type 1 diabetes across four CD4+ subsets.

The entirety of the isolated RNA underwent reverse transcription, so expressed TCRB transcripts were sequenced. Data came from immunoSEQ multiplex PCR; TCRdb stores just in-frame clones and leaves some out. In the table there are 200,000 to 300,000 clones, over 20% of which are singletons. These receptors' targets are unknown. The sample consisted of naive CD4+ T cells from blood. These TCRs come from a woman between 35 and 50 years old with type 1 diabetes.

The chain uses TRBV28 and TRBJ2-1; TRBD2 agrees at 7 bases. Germline V gene lookup returns CDR1 MDHEN and CDR2 SYDVKM. The CDR3 has 15 residues. Trimming cost V 7 bases and J 3 bases; bases outside gene matches: 9. CDR3 coding DNA: TGTGCCAGCAAGATAGGTCCTAGCGGCTACAATGAGCAGTTCTTC. This codes for CASKIGPSGYNEQFF.

This clone was found a few times. This chain links TRBV2 with TRBJ1-5; TRBD1 agrees at 11 bases. CDR3 length: 14 amino acids. Unmatched junction bases numbered 4, after V lost 7 bases and J lost 5 bases. CDR1 SNHLY and CDR2 FYNNEI come from the germline V gene. The DNA for the CDR3 is TGTGCCAGCACCGGACAGGGGGCGGATCAGCCCCAGCATTTT. Protein product: CASTGQGADQPQHF.

This clone was counted only a few times. V gene TRBV2 combines with J gene TRBJ1-5, with 9 bases matching TRBD1. Looked up from germline, CDR1 is SNHLY and CDR2 is FYNNEI. The CDR3 has 14 amino acids. V shed 4 bases, J shed 4 bases, and the junction held 2 bases outside the gene matches. CDR3 nucleotides: TGTGCCAGCAGTGGGGGACAGGGAAATCAGCCCCAGCATTTT. Protein product: CASSGGQGNQPQHF.

The V call is TRBV5-6, the J call TRBJ1-2; a possible D gene is TRBD1 (5 bases). Between the trimmed V and J ends, which lost 2 bases and 7 bases, there was a span of 12 bases. Germline V lookup: CDR1 SGHDT, CDR2 YYEEEE. The CDR3 contains 13 residues. The CDR3 protein is CASSFDRERGYTF. The CDR3 nucleotides are TGTGCCAGCAGCTTCGACAGAGAACGTGGCTACACCTTC.

This clone was counted only a few times. This chain uses TRBV6-6 with TRBJ1-1; maybe TRBD1 (5 bases). Trimming removed 0 bases at V and 8 bases at J, with 10 bases between. Germline V CDR1 and CDR2: MNHNY, SVGAGI (reference sequence). The CDR3 covers 13 residues. This CDR3 reads CASSYSREGEAFF. For the CDR3, the DNA is TGTGCCAGCAGTTACTCGAGGGAGGGGGAAGCTTTCTTT.

The chain links TRBV25-1 to TRBJ2-1; weak D call: TRBD2 (7 bases). Germline assignment: CDR1 MGHDK and CDR2 SYGVNS. There are 16 residues in the CDR3. V was clipped by 2 bases and J by 5 bases, with 16 bases between them. For the CDR3, the DNA is TGTGCCAGCAGTGAAGAGGGGGGAGGGATGAACAATGAGCAGTTCTTC. Translation gives CASSEEGGGMNNEQFF.

This clone came up a few times. The chain couples TRBV5-4 to TRBJ2-1; tentatively, D is TRBD2 (7 bases). The V gene's germline CDR1 is SGHNT and CDR2 YYREEE (reference sequence). The CDR3 length is 19 residues. Trimming cost V 4 bases and J 1 base, with 24 bases left between them. This chain's CDR3 is CASSPTGNAGVQSYNEQFF. As DNA, the CDR3 is TGTGCCAGCAGCCCAACAGGGAATGCGGGAGTCCAATCCTACAATGAGCAGTTCTTC.

The rearrangement uses TRBV6-5 and TRBJ1-2; tentative D call: TRBD1 (6 bases). The CDR3 loop spans 15 amino acids. The germline V gene has CDR1 MNHEY and CDR2 SVGAGI. V was cut by 1 base and J by 3 bases, with 12 bases left in between. CDR3 residues: CASSYFPPGDYGYTF. DNA for the CDR3: TGTGCCAGCAGTTACTTTCCCCCAGGGGACTATGGCTACACCTTC.

This clone was seen a handful of times. The chain combines TRBV28 with TRBJ2-7; 8 bases agree with TRBD2. Per the germline V gene, CDR1 is MDHEN and CDR2 is SYDVKM. V lost 6 bases and J lost 2; bases outside the gene matches: 9. The CDR3 consists of 15 residues. Here the CDR3 reads CASSSTSGGTYEQYF. CDR3 sequence (DNA): TGTGCCAGCAGCTCTACTAGCGGAGGTACCTACGAGCAGTACTTC.

The rearrangement uses TRBV11-2 and TRBJ2-4; the match to TRBD1 covers 8 bases. Unmatched junction bases numbered 7, after V lost 4 bases and J lost 11 bases. This CDR3 comprises 13 residues. Germline V gene lookup returns CDR1 SGHAT and CDR2 FQNNGV. This CDR3 is CASSSDRESLQYF. The CDR3 bases are TGTGCCAGCAGCTCGGACAGGGAGTCCCTTCAGTACTTC.

V usage is TRBV30 and J usage is TRBJ2-2; 8 nucleotides align to TRBD2. The CDR3 is 15 residues long. CDR1 GTSNPN and CDR2 SVGIG come from the germline V gene (reference sequence). V lost 7 bases to trimming and J lost 6 bases; unmatched junction nucleotides: 13. The DNA for the CDR3 is TGTGCCTTGAAGGGGAGCGGGAGTTGGTCCGGGGAGCTGTTTTTT. Residues: CALKGSGSWSGELFF.

The rearrangement links TRBV30 to TRBJ1-5; 9 nucleotides align to TRBD1. This CDR3 contains 12 residues. The germline CDR1 and CDR2 sequences are GTSNPN and SVGIG (reference sequence). V lost 5 bases and J lost 6; bases outside the gene matches: 2. CDR3 amino acids: CAWDRGSQPQHF. The CDR3 region has the DNA TGTGCCTGGGACAGGGGGAGTCAGCCCCAGCATTTT.

This clone was picked up a small number of times. V is TRBV7-6 and J is TRBJ2-1; weak D call: TRBD2 (5 bases). CDR1 SGHVS and CDR2 FNYEAQ come from the germline V gene. The CDR3 length is 14 residues. V lost 0 bases to trimming and J lost 8 bases, with 11 bases between them. The CDR3 sequence is CASSLALGLDEQFF. In DNA, the CDR3 is TGTGCCAGCAGCTTAGCACTAGGTTTGGATGAGCAGTTCTTC.

This clone was seen a handful of times. V and J are TRBV14 and TRBJ2-3; 7 bases are shared with TRBD1. CDR1 and CDR2 (germline): SGHDN, FVKESK. The CDR3 runs to 17 residues. Unmatched junction bases numbered 8, after V lost 2 bases and J lost 0 bases. The CDR3 region is CASSQTRGQASTDTQYF. CDR3 DNA: TGTGCCAGCAGCCAAACCCGTGGACAGGCAAGCACAGATACGCAGTATTTT.

This clone was counted between two and nine times. The chain uses TRBV18 and TRBJ2-7, with 10 bases identical to TRBD2. The J segment lost 3 bases and the V segment lost 0 bases, leaving 2 bases of the junction unmatched. The CDR3 totals 15 residues. Germline V gives CDR1 KGHSH, CDR2 LQKENI. The CDR3 spells CASSPPGLASYEQYF. The CDR3, as DNA: TGTGCCAGCTCACCACCGGGACTAGCGAGCTACGAGCAGTACTTC. Drawing the rest from reference TRBV18 and TRBJ2-7, the complete variable domain is NAGVMQNPRHLVRRRGQEARLRCSPMKGHSHVYWYRQLPEEGLKFMVYLQKENIIDESGMPKERFSAEFPKEGPSILRIQQVVRGDSAAYFCASSPPGLASYEQYFGPGTRLTVT.

This clone appeared a few times. The rearrangement uses TRBV2 and TRBJ1-2; D not certain. Germline CDR1 SNHLY, CDR2 FYNNEI. CDR3 size: 13 residues. Trimming removed 4 bases at V and 7 bases at J, with 13 bases between. Here the CDR3 DNA reads TGTGCCAGCAGTGTCCGGGAGTTAAGTGGCTACACCTTC. It specifies CASSVRELSGYTF.

The chain recombines TRBV11-2 with TRBJ1-1; D remains ambiguous. The ends were cut back, 5 bases at V and 1 base at J, with 5 bases in the middle. Germline CDR1 is SGHAT and CDR2 is FQNNGV. The CDR3 loop spans 12 amino acids. CDR3 protein: CASSQQNTEAFF. The CDR3 DNA sequence: TGTGCCAGCAGCCAACAGAACACTGAAGCTTTCTTT.

The CDR3 region is CSAVRGTGGYEQYF. For the CDR3, the DNA is TGCAGCGCTGTCCGTGGGACAGGGGGTTACGAGCAGTACTTC. The rearrangement uses TRBV29-1 and TRBJ2-7; 11 nucleotides match TRBD1. Germline trimming cut 7 bases from V and 4 bases from J; bases unmatched to any gene: 9. The CDR3 covers 14 residues. Germline CDR1 SQVTM, CDR2 ANQGSEA.

This clone was observed once. J is TRBJ2-7 and V is TRBV28; TRBD2 matches at 8 bases. There are 16 residues in the CDR3. Germline V lookup: CDR1 MDHEN, CDR2 SYDVKM. V lost 2 bases, J lost 5 bases, and 11 bases stayed unmatched. CDR3 protein: CASSLVAGGAFDEQYF. DNA for the CDR3: TGTGCCAGCAGTTTAGTTGCGGGGGGCGCTTTCGACGAGCAGTACTTC.

This sequence joins TRBV28 and TRBJ2-7; 7 nucleotides agree with TRBD2. CDR1 is MDHEN and CDR2 is SYDVKM in the germline V gene. Trimming took 6 bases from V and 2 from J; bases not matched to a gene: 7. This CDR3 has 14 residues. The CDR3: CASRVAGGTYEQYF. In DNA form, the CDR3 reads TGTGCCAGCAGGGTAGCGGGCGGCACCTACGAGCAGTACTTC.

The sample holds a few counts of this clone. The J gene is TRBJ1-1, the V gene TRBV2, with no clear D. Deletions cut 8 bases from V and 0 bases from J, with 7 bases between. Germline values: CDR1 SNHLY, CDR2 FYNNEI. The CDR3 is 12 residues long. As DNA, the CDR3 is TGTGCCAGCGGACTGATGAACACTGAAGCTTTCTTT. Translated: CASGLMNTEAFF.

This rearrangement joins TRBV15 to TRBJ1-2, with D possibly TRBD1 on 5 matching bases. Trimming left V 0 bases short and J 4 bases short, with 9 bases between. Looked up from germline, CDR1 is LNHNV and CDR2 is YYDKDF (reference sequence). The CDR3 runs 14 residues. CDR3 DNA sequence: TGTGCCACCAGCAGAGATCTCCAGGGCTATGGCTACACCTTC. Protein: CATSRDLQGYGYTF.

This clone was counted between two and nine times. The J gene is TRBJ1-2, the V gene TRBV4-2, with D hard to call. The V end was cut by 0 bases, the J end by 0 bases, with 8 bases between. The germline CDR1 and CDR2 sequences are LGHNA and YNFKEQ. This CDR3 is 15 amino acids long. The CDR3 nucleotides are TGTGCCAGCAGCCAAGAACGGTTAGCTAACTATGGCTACACCTTC. Amino acid sequence: CASSQERLANYGYTF.

This clone has only a few counts. The genes are TRBV7-2 and TRBJ2-1; D is ambiguous. This CDR3 has 12 residues. CDR1 and CDR2 (germline): SGHTA, FQGNSA. The V gene lost 1 base and the J gene lost 8 bases, with 6 bases spanning the gap. CDR3 nucleotide sequence: TGTGCCAGCAGCTTAGTCAACTATGAGCAGTTCTTC. Its translation: CASSLVNYEQFF.

The rearrangement links TRBV9 to TRBJ1-2; 9 bases are a match to TRBD1. Germline V gives CDR1 SGDLS, CDR2 YYNGEE. The CDR3 contains 14 residues. The trim removed 4 bases at V and 8 bases at J, leaving 9 bases unmatched. CDR3 bases: TGTGCCAGCAGCCGGACAGGGGAATTTGTCGGCTACACCTTC. It encodes CASSRTGEFVGYTF. Full variable domain (missing parts from reference TRBV9 and TRBJ1-2): DSGVTQTPKHLITATGQRVTLRCSPRSGDLSVYWYQQSLDQGLQFLIQYYNGEERAKGNILERFSAQQFPDLHSELNLSSLELGDSALYFCASSRTGEFVGYTFGSGTRLTVV.

The rearrangement uses TRBV30 and TRBJ2-1, with 8 positions matching TRBD2. Trimming took 0 bases from V and 3 from J; bases not matched to a gene: 10. The CDR3 is 17 residues long. Germline loops: CDR1 GTSNPN, CDR2 SVGIG (reference sequence). The CDR3 sequence is CAWSVHRTSGYYNEQFF. The CDR3 DNA reads TGTGCCTGGAGTGTACATCGTACTAGCGGTTACTACAATGAGCAGTTCTTC.

This clone was seen a single time. As DNA, the CDR3 is TGTGCCAGCAGCTTAGTCACAGGGATAGGGGCTGGGGCCAACGTCCTGACTTTC. Amino acids: CASSLVTGIGAGANVLTF. This chain uses TRBV7-8 with TRBJ2-6; maybe TRBD1 (6 bases). V was shortened by 1 base and J by 2 bases, with 15 bases between the two germline ends. The CDR3 has 18 amino acids. Per the germline V gene, CDR1 is SGHVS and CDR2 is FQNEAQ. Together with reference TRBV7-8 and TRBJ2-6, the CDR3 gives the full variable domain: GAGVSQSPRYKVAKRGQDVALRCDPISGHVSLFWYQQALGQGPEFLTYFQNEAQLDKSGLPSDRFFAERPEGSVSTLKIQRTQQEDSAVYLCASSLVTGIGAGANVLTFGAGSRLTVL.

This chain joins TRBV9 and TRBJ2-5; 12 bases are shared with TRBD1. The CDR3 covers 16 residues. CDR1 and CDR2 from the germline V gene are SGDLS and YYNGEE. V lost 0 bases, J lost 5 bases, and 5 bases stayed unmatched. CDR3 region: CASSVAGDRGLETQYF. CDR3 coding DNA: TGTGCCAGCAGCGTAGCAGGGGACAGGGGGCTGGAGACCCAGTACTTC.

The chain uses TRBV11-1 and TRBJ1-5; D perhaps matches TRBD1 (5 bases). Trimming took 4 bases from V and 5 from J, leaving 9 bases between them. The CDR3 covers 13 residues. Germline CDR1 is SGHAT and CDR2 is FQDESV (reference sequence). CDR3 nucleotides: TGTGCCAGCAGCTCCGACAGAGATCAGCCCCAGCATTTT. Its translation is CASSSDRDQPQHF.

V usage is TRBV7-2 and J usage is TRBJ2-5; possible D gene TRBD2, 6 bases. The germline V gene encodes CDR1 SGHTA and CDR2 FQGNSA. The CDR3 sequence is 13 residues long. V was shortened by 4 bases and J by 5 bases, with 11 bases between the two germline ends. The CDR3 nucleotides are TGTGCCAGCAGCTCCCCCAGCGGGGAGACCCAGTACTTC. Translated, it gives CASSSPSGETQYF.

The V call is TRBV28, the J call TRBJ2-3; 7 bases match TRBD2. CDR1 is MDHEN, CDR2 SYDVKM, per germline. Unmatched junction bases numbered 5, after V lost 10 bases and J lost 1 base. CDR3 length: 13 residues. The CDR3 spells CAMGGRGTDTQYF. CDR3 nucleotides: TGTGCCATGGGCGGGAGAGGCACAGATACGCAGTATTTT.